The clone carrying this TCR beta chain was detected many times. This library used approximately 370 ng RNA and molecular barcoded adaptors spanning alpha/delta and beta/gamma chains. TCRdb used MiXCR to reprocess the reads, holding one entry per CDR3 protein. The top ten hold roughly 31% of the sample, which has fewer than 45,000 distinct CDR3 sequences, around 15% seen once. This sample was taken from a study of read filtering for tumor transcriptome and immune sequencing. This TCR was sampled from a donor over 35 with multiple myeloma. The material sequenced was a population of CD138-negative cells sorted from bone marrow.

This chain's CDR3 is CASSLETGDTQYF. Here the CDR3 DNA reads TGTGCCAGCAGCTTAGAGACCGGGGATACGCAGTATTTT. This rearrangement joins TRBV7-9 to TRBJ2-3; D is ambiguous. The V end was cut by 1 base, the J end by 6 bases, with 8 bases between. This CDR3 has 13 amino acids. The germline gives CDR1 SEHNR, CDR2 FQNEAQ (reference sequence).